This record looks at one TCR beta chain sequence and its context. The antigen is undetermined. This sample includes further DNA sequences coding for the same CDR3. The CDR3 loop spans 14 amino acids. Germline CDR1 is SGHRS and CDR2 is YFSETQ. The V gene end was trimmed by 0 bases and the J gene end by 6 bases; junction bases not matched to a gene: 4. The method was immunoSEQ multiplex PCR; TCRdb's version includes in-frame clones alone and lacks a portion of them. The sample includes 130,000 to 150,000 clones, 91% of them seen just once. The sample comes from a study of T cell responses to AZD1222 COVID-19 vaccine. Study at large: Researchers grouped second doses given at about 4 or about 12 weeks into one pool.

General study points: Donors were largely white British and mainly female; clonal diversity was possibly underestimated. Targets within unmutated variant regions were reportedly found for nearly half of spike-specific TCRs. Only a handful of people who got AZD1222 tested seropositive at baseline.

The chain is built from TRBV5-1 and TRBJ2-3; 7 bases are shared with TRBD2. The sequence was obtained from an adult in good health. Specimen: peripheral blood, collected on day 0 of AZD1222 vaccination. The CDR3 here is CASSLGLAADTQYF. CDR3 DNA: TGCGCCAGCAGCTTGGGCCTAGCGGCGGATACGCAGTATTTT. Full variable domain (missing parts from reference TRBV5-1 and TRBJ2-3): KAGVTQTPRYLIKTRGQQVTLSCSPISGHRSVSWYQQTPGQGLQFLFEYFSETQRNKGNFPGRFSGRQFSNSRSEMNVSTLELGDSALYLCASSLGLAADTQYFGPGTRLTVL.